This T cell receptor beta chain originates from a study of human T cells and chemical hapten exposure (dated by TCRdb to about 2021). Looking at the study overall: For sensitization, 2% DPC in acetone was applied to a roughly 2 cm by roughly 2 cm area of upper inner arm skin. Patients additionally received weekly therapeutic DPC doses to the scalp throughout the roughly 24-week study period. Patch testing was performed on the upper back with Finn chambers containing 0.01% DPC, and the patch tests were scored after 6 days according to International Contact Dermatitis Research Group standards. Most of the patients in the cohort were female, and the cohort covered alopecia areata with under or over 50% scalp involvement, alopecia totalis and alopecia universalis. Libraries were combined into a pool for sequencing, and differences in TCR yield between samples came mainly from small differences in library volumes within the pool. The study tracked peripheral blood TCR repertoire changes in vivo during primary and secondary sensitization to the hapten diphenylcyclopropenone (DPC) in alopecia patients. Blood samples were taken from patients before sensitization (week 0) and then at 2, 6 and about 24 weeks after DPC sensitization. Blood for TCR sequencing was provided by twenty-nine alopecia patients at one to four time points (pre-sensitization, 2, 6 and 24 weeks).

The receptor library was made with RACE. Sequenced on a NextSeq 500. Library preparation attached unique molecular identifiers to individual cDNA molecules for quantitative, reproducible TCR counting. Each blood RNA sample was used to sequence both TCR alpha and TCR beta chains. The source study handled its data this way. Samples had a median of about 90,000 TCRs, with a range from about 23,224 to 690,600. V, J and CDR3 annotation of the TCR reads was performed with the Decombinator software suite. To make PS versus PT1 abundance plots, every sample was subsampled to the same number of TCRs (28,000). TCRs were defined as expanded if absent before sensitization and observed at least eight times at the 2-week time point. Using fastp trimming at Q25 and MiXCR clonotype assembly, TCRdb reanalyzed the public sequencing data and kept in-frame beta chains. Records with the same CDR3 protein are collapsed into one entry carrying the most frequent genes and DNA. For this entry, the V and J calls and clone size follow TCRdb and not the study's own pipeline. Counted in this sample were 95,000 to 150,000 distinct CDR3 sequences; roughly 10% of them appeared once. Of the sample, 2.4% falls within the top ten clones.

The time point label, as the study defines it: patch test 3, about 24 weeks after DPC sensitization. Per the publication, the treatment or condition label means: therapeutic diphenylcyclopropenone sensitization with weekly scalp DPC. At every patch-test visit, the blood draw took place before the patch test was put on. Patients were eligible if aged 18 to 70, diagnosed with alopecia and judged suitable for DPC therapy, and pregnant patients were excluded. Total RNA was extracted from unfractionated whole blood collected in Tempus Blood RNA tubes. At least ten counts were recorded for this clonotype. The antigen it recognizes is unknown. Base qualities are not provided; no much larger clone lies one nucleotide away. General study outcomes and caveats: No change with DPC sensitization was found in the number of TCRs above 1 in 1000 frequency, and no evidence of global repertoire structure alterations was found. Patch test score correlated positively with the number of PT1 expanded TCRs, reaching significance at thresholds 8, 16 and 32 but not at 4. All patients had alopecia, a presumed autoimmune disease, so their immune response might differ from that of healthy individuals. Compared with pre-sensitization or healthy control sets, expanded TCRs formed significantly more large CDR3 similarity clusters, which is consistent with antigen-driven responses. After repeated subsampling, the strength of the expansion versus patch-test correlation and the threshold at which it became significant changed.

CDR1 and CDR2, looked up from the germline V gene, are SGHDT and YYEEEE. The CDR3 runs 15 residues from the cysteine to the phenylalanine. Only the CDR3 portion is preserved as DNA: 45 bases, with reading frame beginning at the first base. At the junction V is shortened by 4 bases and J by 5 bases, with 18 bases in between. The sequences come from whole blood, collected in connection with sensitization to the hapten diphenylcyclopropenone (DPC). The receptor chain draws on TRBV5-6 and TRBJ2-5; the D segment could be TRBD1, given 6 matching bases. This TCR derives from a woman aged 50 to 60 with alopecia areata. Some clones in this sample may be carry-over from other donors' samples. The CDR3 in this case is CASSAYRSGGETQYF. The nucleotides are TGTGCCAGCAGCGCCTACCGTTCTGGGGGCGAGACCCAGTACTTC.